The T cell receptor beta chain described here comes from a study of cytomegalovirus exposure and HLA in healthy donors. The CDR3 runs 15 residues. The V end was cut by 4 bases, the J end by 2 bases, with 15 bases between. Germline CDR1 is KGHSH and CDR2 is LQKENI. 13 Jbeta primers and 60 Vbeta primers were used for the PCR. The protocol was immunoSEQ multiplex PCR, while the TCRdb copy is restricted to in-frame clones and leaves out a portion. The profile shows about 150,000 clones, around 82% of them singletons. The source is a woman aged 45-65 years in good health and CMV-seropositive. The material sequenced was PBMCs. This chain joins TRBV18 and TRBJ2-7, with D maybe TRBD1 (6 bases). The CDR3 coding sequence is TGTGCCAGCTCACAGAGCACAGGGAAGGCCTACGAGCAGTACTTC. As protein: CASSQSTGKAYEQYF.